This TCR beta chain is from a study of T-cell memory formation after mild COVID-19. TCRalpha and TCRbeta libraries used 5'RACE with constant-segment primers and UMIs. MiXCR, applied by TCRdb to the 5' RACE reads, yields one record per CDR3 protein. The sample records around 470,000 distinct CDR3 sequences, around 18% being singletons. Study conclusions and caveats: CD8+ contracting clones occupied EMRA, while CD4+ ones occupied mainly CM and EM.

Germline CDR1 and CDR2: MDHEN and SYDVKM. Trimming removed 4 bases from V and 2 bases from J; junction bases left unmatched: 3. The CDR3 loop spans 15 amino acids. Regarding this clonotype: Antigen specificity is unknown.

This clonotype was sampled from an adult woman who had mild COVID-19 (a few samples of this study predate the infection). Cell type and time point are not known. Input material: PBMCs or a T cell subset sorted from them (not recorded which). The genes are TRBV28 and TRBJ2-4, with 9 bases aligning to TRBD2. The CDR3 DNA follows: TGTGCCAGCAGTTCTAGCGGGAATACCAAAAACATTCAGTACTTC. Protein sequence: CASSSSGNTKNIQYF. The entire variable domain, with the rest obtained from reference TRBV28 and TRBJ2-4, is as follows: DVKVTQSSRYLVKRTGEKVFLECVQDMDHENMFWYRQDPGLGLRLIYFSYDVKMKEKGDIPEGYSVSREKKERFSLILESASTNQTSMYLCASSSSGNTKNIQYFGAGTRLSVL.